Sequencing of this T cell receptor (beta chain) was carried out in a study of T cells in Graves' hyperthyroidism and ophthalmopathy. The source material, RNA transcripts, was used to amplify TCR beta CDR3 regions. HTBI primers drove first-round RT-PCR of the TCR CDR3. Via MiXCR, TCRdb re-called the multiplex PCR reads, giving one row per CDR3 protein. Counted here are hundreds of thousands of distinct CDR3 sequences, under 15% occurring once; the ten biggest clones make up 9.2%. Study-level findings and limits: Patients with ophthalmopathy were separated from those with stable hyperthyroidism by a 13 V-J model.

This clonotype was detected ten times or more. The target antigen is unknown. CDR3 length: 14 residues. The germline CDR1 and CDR2 sequences are SGHTA and FQGTGA. With V trimmed by 8 bases and J by 2 bases, 5 bases remained unmatched. Material for sequencing was blood. The chain combines TRBV7-3 with TRBJ2-3, with TRBD1 identical over 9 bases. This TCR was recovered from a woman aged 18-30 years with Graves' hyperthyroidism. The CDR3 bases are TGTGCCAGCGCTTGGGACAGGGACACAGATACGCAGTATTTT. Translating gives CASAWDRDTDTQYF.